This T cell receptor (beta chain) was documented in a study of blood T cell repertoires in COVID-19. The CDR3 spans 16 residues. Deletions cut 3 bases from V and 6 bases from J, with 17 bases between. In germline, CDR1 is MRHNA, CDR2 SNTAGT. Clones were sequenced by immunoSEQ multiplex PCR, and TCRdb holds only the in-frame ones, with some missing. The profile shows some 460,000 clones, approximately 86% of them singletons. The clonotype comes from a woman aged 18-35 years who had recovered from COVID-19. The sample comprised PBMCs or T cells enriched from blood (not recorded which). J is TRBJ2-2 and V is TRBV6-4, with D possibly TRBD1 on 6 matching bases. The CDR3 protein is CASSEGGPGRAGELFF. The CDR3 DNA follows: TGTGCCAGCAGTGAAGGGGGACCGGGCCGGGCCGGGGAGCTGTTTTTT.